This entry lists 27 T cell receptor beta chains sequenced from one sample in a study of Ad26.COV2.S vaccination and SARS-CoV-2 variants (dated by TCRdb to 2020 to 2022). The treatment or condition label, as the study defines it: approximately 18 received Ad26.COV2.S at low or high dose, single or two shots; about 5 received placebo; per-sample allocation not given. Repertoires of vaccine and placebo recipients were sequenced from samples taken on day 63 after the first injection. The method was the immunoSEQ multiplex PCR assay. Sourced from immuneACCESS, this table was stored by TCRdb with only in-frame sequences that have V and J called. A share of the clones is absent; for the studies checked, an unresolved V gene accounts for under half, and the remainder has no known explanation. In this sample the table shows 400,000 to 450,000 clones, less than 95% of which occur a single time. Clones ranked in the top ten supply more than 3.5% of the sample.

The input for sequencing was peripheral blood, taken in a trial of Ad26.COV2.S vaccine versus placebo. The receptors shown here come from a person between 18 and 65 years old who received the Ad26.COV2.S COVID-19 vaccine or a placebo.

The chain combines TRBV30 with TRBJ1-4; weak D call: TRBD1 (6 bases). V was cut by 0 bases and J by 2 bases, with 10 bases left in between. The CDR3 extends over 15 amino acids. The germline gives CDR1 GTSNPN, CDR2 SVGIG (reference sequence). CDR3 sequence reads: CAWSVPGGTNEKLFF. The CDR3 DNA reads as TGTGCCTGGAGTGTACCCGGGGGCACTAATGAAAAACTGTTTTTT.

V gene TRBV28 combines with J gene TRBJ2-1; D possibly corresponds to TRBD2 (6 bases). Germline lookup yields CDR1 MDHEN and CDR2 SYDVKM. This CDR3 is 11 amino acids long. V lost 7 bases and J lost 15, with 16 bases in between. DNA of the CDR3: TGTGCCAGCAAGGGAGGAGGGGCCCGGTTCTTC. It yields the protein CASKGGGARFF.

The rearrangement links TRBV4-3 to TRBJ2-3; 7 nucleotides match TRBD1. The germline CDR1 and CDR2 sequences are LGHNA and YSLEER. The junction had 9 bases not matched to a gene; V was cut back by 4 bases and J by 2 bases. The CDR3 totals 16 residues. The chain's CDR3 is CASSPGTAVPTDTQYF. The CDR3 coding sequence is TGCGCCAGCAGCCCCGGGACAGCCGTCCCCACAGATACGCAGTATTTT.

V gene TRBV9 combines with J gene TRBJ2-6; 10 bases map to TRBD2. The CDR3 length is 19 residues. Looked up from germline, CDR1 is SGDLS and CDR2 is YYNGEE. V was pared by 3 bases and J by 0 bases, with 9 bases of the junction left unmatched. CDR3 sequence (DNA): TGTGCCAGCAGCGACCAGCGGGGGGGCGCGATCTCTGGGGCCAACGTCCTGACTTTC. Its translation: CASSDQRGGAISGANVLTF.

The chain joins TRBV5-1 to TRBJ2-7; 7 bases map to TRBD2. The CDR3 runs to 15 residues. Per the germline V gene, CDR1 is SGHRS and CDR2 is YFSETQ. With 4 bases clipped from V and 0 bases from J, the junction kept 7 bases outside the gene matches. CDR3 protein: CASSLYREVSYEQYF. DNA of the CDR3: TGCGCCAGCAGCCTCTACCGGGAGGTCTCCTACGAGCAGTACTTC.

The chain links TRBV13 to TRBJ1-2; no reliable D call. The CDR3 runs 14 residues. Trimming stripped 1 base from V and 6 bases from J, with 12 bases between. The germline CDR1 and CDR2 sequences are PRHDT and FYEKMQ (reference sequence). CDR3 region: CASSLALYADGYTF. CDR3 DNA sequence: TGTGCCAGCAGCTTAGCCCTTTACGCTGATGGCTACACCTTC.

The rearrangement uses TRBV3-1 (or the pseudogene TRBV3-2) and TRBJ2-7; 7 positions agree with TRBD1. The germline V gene encodes CDR1 LGHDT and CDR2 YNNKEL (reference sequence). The CDR3 has 15 amino acids. V was pared by 4 bases and J by 5 bases, with 11 bases of the junction left unmatched. Here the CDR3 reads CASSPDREINNEQYF. In nucleotides, the CDR3 is TGTGCCAGCAGCCCTGACAGGGAAATAAATAACGAGCAGTACTTC.

This chain joins TRBV4-2 and TRBJ1-6; weak D call: TRBD1 (6 bases). The CDR3 has 16 amino acids. Trimming stripped 0 bases from V and 10 bases from J, with 16 bases between. Per the germline V gene, CDR1 is LGHNA and CDR2 is YNFKEQ. For the CDR3, the DNA is TGTGCCAGCAGCCAAGAGGTTTCCAGGGGTTGGTCACCCCTCCACTTT. It yields the protein CASSQEVSRGWSPLHF.

The chain employs TRBV6-1 and TRBJ2-3, with 10 bases that match TRBD2. The germline V gene encodes CDR1 MNHNS and CDR2 SASEGT. This CDR3 contains 15 residues. With 2 bases clipped from V and 4 bases from J, the junction kept 3 bases outside the gene matches. CDR3 region: CASSELAGAADTQYF. The CDR3 DNA reads as TGTGCCAGCAGTGAACTAGCGGGAGCGGCAGATACGCAGTATTTT.

The chain is built from TRBV27 and TRBJ2-2, with 10 positions matching TRBD1. Germline CDR1 is MNHEY and CDR2 is SMNVEV (reference sequence). J gave up 3 bases and V 8 bases, and 3 bases lay outside the gene matches. This CDR3 contains 14 residues. CDR3 sequence reads: CASGTGEYTGELFF. The CDR3 DNA reads as TGTGCCAGCGGGACAGGGGAATACACCGGGGAGCTGTTTTTT.

The chain joins TRBV9 to TRBJ1-6; TRBD1 agrees at 8 bases. This CDR3 has 17 residues. From germline, CDR1 is SGDLS and CDR2 YYNGEE. Trimming took 4 bases from V and 2 from J; bases not matched to a gene: 8. CDR3 region: CASSLRGQGPYNSPLHF. In nucleotides, the CDR3 is TGTGCCAGCAGCCTAAGAGGACAGGGTCCCTATAATTCACCCCTCCACTTT. Looking up the rest from reference TRBV9 and TRBJ1-6 gives the full variable domain: DSGVTQTPKHLITATGQRVTLRCSPRSGDLSVYWYQQSLDQGLQFLIQYYNGEERAKGNILERFSAQQFPDLHSELNLSSLELGDSALYFCASSLRGQGPYNSPLHFGNGTRLTVT.

This clone was observed a few times. V usage is TRBV6-5 and J usage is TRBJ2-7; TRBD1 might be the D (5 bases). The germline V gene has CDR1 MNHEY and CDR2 SVGAGI. The CDR3 is made up of 13 amino acids. Trimming took off 4 bases at V and 3 bases at J, with 10 bases between the two ends. The CDR3 is CASSSFDSYEQYF. CDR3 sequence (DNA): TGTGCCAGCAGTTCCTTCGACAGCTACGAGCAGTACTTC.

The chain has TRBV5-1 and TRBJ2-6; a weak D match, TRBD1 (5 bases). V was shortened by 0 bases and J by 2 bases, with 9 bases between the two germline ends. Germline V lookup: CDR1 SGHRS, CDR2 YFSETQ. The CDR3 contains 16 residues. The CDR3 DNA is TGCGCCAGCAGCTTGGGGGCAGGGACTGGGGCCAACGTCCTGACTTTC. This translates into CASSLGAGTGANVLTF.

The genes are TRBV5-6 and TRBJ2-2, with 10 nucleotides matching TRBD2. The V gene's germline CDR1 is SGHDT and CDR2 YYEEEE. The CDR3 length is 16 residues. V dropped 1 base and J dropped 6; count of bases not matched to a gene: 6. In DNA form, the CDR3 reads TGTGCCAGCAGCTTGCTTATAACTAGCGGGGCCGGGGAGCTGTTTTTT. Amino acid sequence: CASSLLITSGAGELFF.

This chain connects TRBV27 to TRBJ2-1; 11 positions match TRBD2. CDR1 and CDR2 from the germline V gene are MNHEY and SMNVEV (reference sequence). V lost 7 bases and J lost 8; bases outside the gene matches: 7. The CDR3 sequence is 14 residues long. CDR3 in amino acids: CASIGLAGGYEQFF. CDR3 DNA: TGTGCCAGCATCGGGCTAGCGGGAGGCTATGAGCAGTTCTTC.

The chain combines TRBV20-1 with TRBJ2-7; D gene unclear. Deletions cut 6 bases from V and 2 bases from J, with 14 bases between. The V gene's germline CDR1 is DFQATT and CDR2 SNEGSKA (reference sequence). There are 13 residues in the CDR3. CDR3 amino acids: CSASGPRAYEQYF. In nucleotides, the CDR3 is TGCAGTGCCAGTGGGCCAAGGGCCTACGAGCAGTACTTC.

This clone was seen once. V gene TRBV28 combines with J gene TRBJ1-5; possibly TRBD1 for D (6 bases). The germline gives CDR1 MDHEN, CDR2 SYDVKM. V shed 9 bases and J shed 4 bases, with 19 bases lying between them. CDR3 length: 15 amino acids. The CDR3 DNA sequence: TGTGCCAGGGAAGACGGGACACCAGTGAATCAGCCCCAGCATTTT. It yields the protein CAREDGTPVNQPQHF.

Here the CDR3 DNA reads TGTGCCAGCAGCCCCACCCTGTGGGACGGAACCTACGAGCAGTACTTC. This translates into CASSPTLWDGTYEQYF. The chain links TRBV9 to TRBJ2-7; TRBD1 or TRBD2 may be the D gene (5 bases each). V gave up 4 bases and J gave up 2 bases, with 19 bases separating them. The CDR3 has 16 amino acids. The germline gives CDR1 SGDLS, CDR2 YYNGEE.

The chain has TRBV20-1 and TRBJ2-7; 10 positions match TRBD2. CDR1 and CDR2 (germline): DFQATT, SNEGSKA (reference sequence). V shed 3 bases, J shed 5 bases, and the junction held 7 bases outside the gene matches. This CDR3 has 14 amino acids. The chain's CDR3 is CSASGLAGVNEQYF. CDR3 DNA sequence: TGCAGTGCTAGTGGGCTAGCGGGAGTCAACGAGCAGTACTTC.

The rearrangement links TRBV27 to TRBJ2-4, with D tentatively TRBD2 (6 bases). The germline V and J ends were trimmed by 5 bases and 0 bases, with 11 bases remaining between them. From germline, CDR1 is MNHEY and CDR2 SMNVEV (reference sequence). The length of the CDR3 is 15 residues. This CDR3 reads CASSTPGVAKNIQYF. In DNA, the CDR3 is TGTGCCAGCAGTACTCCGGGGGTAGCCAAAAACATTCAGTACTTC.

J is TRBJ2-3 and V is TRBV28; 12 bases map to TRBD1. V shed 3 bases, J shed 3 bases, and the junction held 1 base outside the gene matches. CDR1 and CDR2 (germline): MDHEN, SYDVKM. The CDR3 extends over 15 amino acids. Written as DNA, the CDR3 is TGTGCCAGCAGTTTGGGACAGGGGGCAACAGATACGCAGTATTTT. This translates into CASSLGQGATDTQYF. Together with reference TRBV28 and TRBJ2-3, the CDR3 gives the full variable domain: DVKVTQSSRYLVKRTGEKVFLECVQDMDHENMFWYRQDPGLGLRLIYFSYDVKMKEKGDIPEGYSVSREKKERFSLILESASTNQTSMYLCASSLGQGATDTQYFGPGTRLTVL.

The V and J genes are TRBV2 and TRBJ1-2; TRBD1 aligns across 8 bases. The germline gives CDR1 SNHLY, CDR2 FYNNEI. V was pared by 9 bases and J by 4 bases, with 7 bases of the junction left unmatched. This CDR3 contains 13 residues. The CDR3 spells CARFGQGGYGYTF. CDR3 DNA: TGTGCCAGGTTTGGACAGGGAGGCTATGGCTACACCTTC.

V is TRBV28 and J is TRBJ1-1; D ambiguous. The CDR3 runs 9 residues. CDR1 is MDHEN, CDR2 SYDVKM, per germline. The CDR3, as DNA: TGTGGCGCTGGCACTGAAGCTTTCTTT. The encoded protein is CGAGTEAFF.

The V call is TRBV5-4, the J call TRBJ2-1, with TRBD1 matching 11 bases. The CDR3 consists of 15 residues. CDR1 and CDR2 (germline): SGHNT, YYREEE (reference sequence). With V trimmed by 4 bases and J by 6 bases, 6 bases remained unmatched. The CDR3 is CASSPGQGVSNEQFF. DNA for the CDR3: TGTGCCAGCAGCCCGGGACAGGGGGTAAGCAATGAGCAGTTCTTC.

The V and J genes are TRBV6-1 and TRBJ2-1, with D tentatively TRBD1 (6 bases). The CDR3 spans 13 residues. Germline loops: CDR1 MNHNS, CDR2 SASEGT. V shed 3 bases and J shed 7 bases, with 10 bases lying between them. The CDR3 is CASSETTGNEQFF. The CDR3 region has the DNA TGTGCCAGCAGTGAGACCACAGGGAATGAGCAGTTCTTC.

The J gene is TRBJ2-1, the V gene TRBV9, with 15 bases that match TRBD2. Germline assignment: CDR1 SGDLS and CDR2 YYNGEE. Unmatched junction bases numbered 21, after V lost 4 bases and J lost 10 bases. The CDR3 consists of 20 residues. The chain's CDR3 is CASSPAPGLAGGRPDFEQFF. In DNA form, the CDR3 reads TGTGCCAGCAGCCCAGCCCCGGGACTAGCGGGAGGCCGCCCGGATTTCGAGCAGTTCTTC.

The genes are TRBV25-1 and TRBJ2-7, with TRBD1 matching over 7 bases. The germline V gene has CDR1 MGHDK and CDR2 SYGVNS. This CDR3 region has 12 residues. The V and J ends lost 7 bases and 7 bases, in that order; junction bases with no gene match: 7. Written as DNA, the CDR3 is TGTGCCAGCACCCGAGGGGGCGGGGAGCAGTACTTC. The encoded protein is CASTRGGGEQYF.